These 29 T cell receptor beta chains originate from one sample sequenced in a study of blood T cells in healthy people across ages. With a J-beta primer mix and a sample-barcoded 5' primer, a second PCR ran 7 to 11 cycles. TCRdb reanalysed the 5' RACE reads using MiXCR and keeps one entry per CDR3 protein. The sample includes about 830,000 distinct CDR3 sequences, approximately 65% of them seen just once. Input material: blood. The receptor set was obtained from a man aged 25 to 40 in good health.

This chain connects TRBV11-1 to TRBJ2-3, with D perhaps matching TRBD2 (7 bases). Germline CDR1 and CDR2: SGHAT and FQDESV (reference sequence). The V gene lost 5 bases and the J gene lost 2 bases, with 35 bases spanning the gap. The CDR3 has 22 amino acids. In DNA form, the CDR3 reads TGTGCCAGCAGCCTTACTTTCTGGGTCGGGGGGCTCCGGGACCACTCCACAGATACGCAGTATTTT. Translating gives CASSLTFWVGGLRDHSTDTQYF.

The table lists this clonotype with a few counts. V gene TRBV20-1 combines with J gene TRBJ2-6; D gene uncertain. Germline V gene lookup returns CDR1 DFQATT and CDR2 SNEGSKA (reference sequence). Trimming removed 1 base from V and 0 bases from J, with 10 bases in between. This CDR3 contains 16 residues. The CDR3 is CSARAKDGSGANVLTF. CDR3 in DNA: TGCAGTGCTAGAGCGAAGGATGGCTCTGGGGCCAACGTCCTGACTTTC.

This chain joins TRBV20-1 and TRBJ2-1; 7 bases agree with TRBD1. From germline, CDR1 is DFQATT and CDR2 SNEGSKA (reference sequence). The CDR3 covers 14 residues. J lost 1 base, V lost 6 bases, and 6 bases had no gene match. CDR3 nucleotide sequence: TGCAGTGCGTACACAGGGGATTCCTACAATGAGCAGTTCTTC. Its protein is CSAYTGDSYNEQFF.

The chain links TRBV6-2 or TRBV6-3 to TRBJ2-1, with 8 bases aligning to TRBD2. The CDR3 sequence is 16 residues long. V was clipped by 2 bases and J by 4 bases; unmatched bases: 7. Germline V lookup: CDR1 MNHEY, CDR2 SVGEGT. The DNA for the CDR3 is TGTGCCAGCAGTTACCGTGCGGGGGGAGGTTACAATGAGCAGTTCTTC. Its protein product is CASSYRAGGGYNEQFF.

The chain combines TRBV11-2 with TRBJ2-1, with 7 bases fitting TRBD2. Germline loops: CDR1 SGHAT, CDR2 FQNNGV. J gave up 1 base and V 5 bases, and 5 bases lay outside the gene matches. The CDR3 runs 15 residues. This chain's CDR3 is CASSMEAGSYNEQFF. The CDR3 DNA follows: TGTGCCAGCAGCATGGAAGCGGGATCCTACAATGAGCAGTTCTTC.

A remark on this clonotype: At one end, the junction sequence differs from germline, possibly due to a read error. The chain carries TRBV10-3 and TRBJ1-2, with a weak D call TRBD1 (5 bases). The CDR3 loop spans 14 amino acids. From germline, CDR1 is ENHRY and CDR2 SYGVKD. The CDR3 sequence is CAIGEPGTVSGYTF. The CDR3 DNA sequence: TGTGCCATCGGTGAGCCCGGGACGGTTTCAGGCTACACCTTC.

The V call is TRBV4-3, the J call TRBJ2-1; D gene unclear. Trimming cost V 0 bases and J 6 bases, with 9 bases left between them. This CDR3 has 14 amino acids. Per the germline V gene, CDR1 is LGHNA and CDR2 is YSLEER. This CDR3 is CASSQEGPVNEQFF. CDR3 nucleotide sequence: TGCGCCAGCAGCCAAGAAGGCCCGGTCAATGAGCAGTTCTTC.

This chain uses TRBV3-1 with TRBJ1-1; unclear D gene. Trimming cost V 3 bases and J 1 base, with 9 bases left between them. Per the germline V gene, CDR1 is LGHDT and CDR2 is YNNKEL (reference sequence). The CDR3 is 14 residues long. Here the CDR3 DNA reads TGTGCCAGCAGCCACGAGGAAAGGAACACTGAAGCTTTCTTT. Encoded protein: CASSHEERNTEAFF. The full variable domain, with the rest looked up from reference TRBV3-1 and TRBJ1-1, is DTAVSQTPKYLVTQMGNDKSIKCEQNLGHDTMYWYKQDSKKFLKIMFSYNNKELIINETVPNRFSPKSPDKAHLNLHINSLELGDSAVYFCASSHEERNTEAFFGQGTRLTVV.

This clonotype was seen only a few times. V is TRBV7-2 and J is TRBJ2-6; D is unclear. The germline V gene encodes CDR1 SGHTA and CDR2 FQGNSA. V lost 4 bases and J lost 2, with 6 bases in between. CDR3 size: 14 residues. The CDR3 DNA is TGTGCCAGCAGCTCATCCGCTGGGGCCAACGTCCTGACTTTC. It codes for CASSSSAGANVLTF.

This clonotype has just a few counts. V usage is TRBV7-3 and J usage is TRBJ2-1; 12 nucleotides match TRBD2. J gave up 5 bases and V 5 bases, and 4 bases lay outside the gene matches. Germline-derived CDR1 and CDR2 are SGHTA and FQGTGA. The CDR3 loop spans 15 amino acids. The CDR3: CASSAGLAGHNEQFF. The CDR3 DNA sequence: TGTGCCAGCAGCGCTGGACTAGCGGGGCACAATGAGCAGTTCTTC.

The table lists this clonotype with a few counts. The rearrangement uses TRBV28 and TRBJ2-4; D call uncertain. The CDR3 loop spans 12 amino acids. Trimming cost V 3 bases and J 3 bases, with 3 bases left between them. CDR1 is MDHEN and CDR2 is SYDVKM in the germline V gene. DNA of the CDR3: TGTGCCAGCAGTTTCGGCAAAAACATTCAGTACTTC. Residues: CASSFGKNIQYF. The full variable domain, rest sourced from reference TRBV28 and TRBJ2-4, is DVKVTQSSRYLVKRTGEKVFLECVQDMDHENMFWYRQDPGLGLRLIYFSYDVKMKEKGDIPEGYSVSREKKERFSLILESASTNQTSMYLCASSFGKNIQYFGAGTRLSVL.

The chain recombines TRBV5-6 with TRBJ2-1; D perhaps matches TRBD1 (5 bases). The CDR3 covers 13 residues. Trimming cost V 2 bases and J 3 bases, with 6 bases left between them. The germline gives CDR1 SGHDT, CDR2 YYEEEE. DNA of the CDR3: TGTGCCAGCAGCTTCAGGGTCTACAATGAGCAGTTCTTC. Its protein is CASSFRVYNEQFF. The whole variable domain, remainder taken from reference TRBV5-6 and TRBJ2-1, is DAGVTQSPTHLIKTRGQQVTLRCSPKSGHDTVSWYQQALGQGPQFIFQYYEEEERQRGNFPDRFSGHQFPNYSSELNVNALLLGDSALYLCASSFRVYNEQFFGPGTRLTVL.

In this sample, this clonotype turned up once. The chain recombines TRBV11-2 with TRBJ1-4; 7 bases line up with TRBD1. Germline values: CDR1 SGHAT, CDR2 FQNNGV. J lost 8 bases, V lost 5 bases, and 11 bases had no gene match. There are 15 residues in the CDR3. This chain's CDR3 is CASSPGQKNVEKLFF. The CDR3 DNA reads TGTGCCAGCAGCCCGGGACAGAAGAATGTCGAAAAACTGTTTTTT.

Remarks on this clonotype: At one end, the junction sequence differs from germline, possibly due to a read error. The chain carries TRBV28 and TRBJ1-1, with TRBD1 as a possible D gene (6 bases). CDR1 MDHEN and CDR2 SYDVKM come from the germline V gene. CDR3 size: 12 residues. The CDR3 sequence: CVSSLNRAEAFF. Here the CDR3 DNA reads TGTGTCAGCAGTTTAAACAGGGCAGAGGCTTTCTTT.

The J gene is TRBJ2-1, the V gene TRBV4-3; TRBD1 matches at 7 bases. CDR1 is LGHNA and CDR2 is YSLEER in the germline V gene. Germline trimming cut 6 bases from V and 4 bases from J; bases unmatched to any gene: 9. The CDR3 has 15 amino acids. The CDR3, as DNA: TGCGCCAGCAGTTCCCGGGACAGTCTATACAATGAGCAGTTCTTC. This sequence encodes CASSSRDSLYNEQFF.

The chain combines TRBV12-3 or TRBV12-4 with TRBJ1-5; TRBD1 is a possible D gene (5 bases). This CDR3 is 16 amino acids long. The V end lost 2 bases, the J end lost 5 bases, and 16 bases lay between the germline ends. CDR3 loop: CASSLSQEGIHQPQHF. In DNA form, the CDR3 reads TGTGCCAGCAGTTTATCACAGGAGGGTATCCATCAGCCCCAGCATTTT.

This clonotype has a single count. Here the CDR3 DNA reads TGTGCCACCTCCTCTCCCATTCGCCTAGCGTCCTACGAGCAGTACTTC. Its protein is CATSSPIRLASYEQYF. J is TRBJ2-7 and V is TRBV28; D may be TRBD2 (6 bases). The ends were cut back, 10 bases at V and 1 base at J, with 23 bases in the middle. CDR1 is MDHEN and CDR2 is SYDVKM in the germline V gene. CDR3 length: 16 residues.

The genes are TRBV6-2 or TRBV6-3 and TRBJ2-5; the D is unclear. The V and J ends lost 5 bases and 4 bases respectively, with 11 bases between them. CDR1 MNHEY and CDR2 SVGEGT come from the germline V gene. This CDR3 contains 13 residues. CDR3 nucleotides: TGTGCCAGCAGTCCCCTAGGAAGAGAGACCCAGTACTTC. The encoded protein is CASSPLGRETQYF.

On this clonotype itself: This may be a read error, as it is one base from a much larger clone. The chain combines TRBV7-2 with TRBJ2-5; D uncertain. The end of the DNA fits TRBJ2-7 better, so the J call may be wrong. Germline CDR1 and CDR2: SGHTA and FQGNSA. CDR3 size: 13 residues. In nucleotides, the CDR3 is TGTACCAGCAGCCCCATGAGTGGTCACGAGCAGTACTTC. Its translation: CTSSPMSGHEQYF.

This clonotype was recorded only once. A much larger clone differs from this one at a single base, so this may be a read error. V is TRBV6-2 or TRBV6-3 and J is TRBJ2-1; TRBD2 is a possible D gene (7 bases). V lost 5 bases to trimming and J lost 4 bases, with 15 bases between them. This CDR3 is built from 15 residues. CDR1 is MNHEY, CDR2 SVGEGT, per germline. The CDR3 spells CASSHLGRGYNEQFF. CDR3 coding DNA: TGTGCCAGCAGTCACCTGGGGAGGGGGTACAATGAGCAGTTCTTC.

The chain carries TRBV30 and TRBJ2-3; 7 positions agree with TRBD1. Germline trimming cut 4 bases from V and 7 bases from J; bases unmatched to any gene: 5. The germline gives CDR1 GTSNPN, CDR2 SVGIG (reference sequence). The CDR3 contains 12 residues. The CDR3: CAWTRGLNTQYF. CDR3 bases: TGTGCCTGGACGAGGGGGCTGAATACGCAGTATTTT.

The chain couples TRBV27 to TRBJ2-7, with a tentative D call TRBD2 (5 bases). Germline CDR1 and CDR2: MNHEY and SMNVEV (reference sequence). The CDR3 spans 13 residues. V shed 4 bases and J shed 5 bases, with 12 bases lying between them. DNA for the CDR3: TGTGCCAGCAGTTGGACTGTTTTTGACGAGCAGTACTTC. Its translation is CASSWTVFDEQYF.

This chain connects TRBV7-2 to TRBJ1-6; TRBD1 matches 7 bases. This CDR3 is built from 13 residues. V gave up 7 bases and J gave up 10 bases; unmatched junction bases: 7. Germline loops: CDR1 SGHTA, CDR2 FQGNSA. This CDR3 reads CASTEQGRSPLHF. CDR3 DNA sequence: TGTGCCAGCACCGAACAGGGGAGATCACCCCTCCACTTT.

This clonotype was counted a single time. The chain is built from TRBV6-5 and TRBJ1-6; a possible D gene is TRBD1 (5 bases). Germline assignment: CDR1 MNHEY and CDR2 SVGAGI. This CDR3 comprises 14 residues. Trimming removed 6 bases at V and 9 bases at J, with 15 bases between. As DNA, the CDR3 is TGTGCCAGCAGAACGGGGGGTTGGGCTTCACCCCTCCACTTT. This codes for CASRTGGWASPLHF.

The genes are TRBV6-1 and TRBJ2-7, with D perhaps matching TRBD1 or TRBD2 (5 bases each). V lost 1 base and J lost 2, with 12 bases in between. The CDR3 is 15 amino acids. Germline V lookup: CDR1 MNHNS, CDR2 SASEGT. As DNA, the CDR3 is TGTGCCAGCAGTGAAGACGGGACCCCGGCCTACGAGCAGTACTTC. It yields the protein CASSEDGTPAYEQYF.

This clonotype was seen once. A clone one base away is much larger, so this may be a read error. The chain recombines TRBV4-2 with TRBJ2-1, with D perhaps matching TRBD2 (6 bases). CDR1 is LGHNA, CDR2 YNFKEQ, per germline. This CDR3 comprises 13 residues. The DNA for the CDR3 is TGTGCCAGCAGCGGGACTGCCTACAATGAGCAGTTATTC. Its translation is CASSGTAYNEQLF.

This clonotype was seen more than once but under ten times. This chain uses TRBV13 with TRBJ1-2; 8 nucleotides match TRBD1. J lost 3 bases, V lost 5 bases, and 5 bases had no gene match. This CDR3 is built from 14 residues. Germline-derived CDR1 and CDR2 are PRHDT and FYEKMQ (reference sequence). The CDR3 DNA follows: TGTGCCAGCAGCCTGGGACAGGCATACTATGGCTACACCTTC. This sequence encodes CASSLGQAYYGYTF.

This clonotype was seen once. The CDR3 region has the DNA TGTGCCACCTACTTAGATACGCAGTATTTT. As protein: CATYLDTQYF. The rearrangement uses TRBV10-3 and TRBJ2-3; D gene ambiguous. The germline CDR1 and CDR2 sequences are ENHRY and SYGVKD. The germline V and J ends were trimmed by 10 bases and 5 bases, with 7 bases remaining between them. CDR3 size: 10 residues.

V gene TRBV7-2 combines with J gene TRBJ2-3; D is perhaps TRBD2 (5 bases). CDR3 size: 15 residues. V dropped 2 bases and J dropped 1 base, with 10 bases sitting between them. Germline-derived CDR1 and CDR2 are SGHTA and FQGNSA. In DNA, the CDR3 is TGTGCCAGCAGCTTATTTTGGCGGGGCACAGATACGCAGTATTTT. Its protein product is CASSLFWRGTDTQYF.